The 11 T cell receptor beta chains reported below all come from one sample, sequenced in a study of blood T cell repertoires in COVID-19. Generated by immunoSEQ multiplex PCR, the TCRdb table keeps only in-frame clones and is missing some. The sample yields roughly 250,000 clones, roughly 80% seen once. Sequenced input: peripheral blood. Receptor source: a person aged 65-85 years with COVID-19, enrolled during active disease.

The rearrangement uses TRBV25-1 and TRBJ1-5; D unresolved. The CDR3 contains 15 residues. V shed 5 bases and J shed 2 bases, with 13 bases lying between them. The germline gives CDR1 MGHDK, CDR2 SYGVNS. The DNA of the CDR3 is TGTGCCAGCAGTCAATCGGGAACAGGCAATCAGCCCCAGCATTTT. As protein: CASSQSGTGNQPQHF. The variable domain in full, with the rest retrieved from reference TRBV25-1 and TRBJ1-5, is EADIYQTPRYLVIGTGKKITLECSQTMGHDKMYWYQQDPGMELHLIHYSYGVNSTEKGDLSSESTVSRIRTEHFPLTLESARPSHTSQYLCASSQSGTGNQPQHFGDGTRLSIL.

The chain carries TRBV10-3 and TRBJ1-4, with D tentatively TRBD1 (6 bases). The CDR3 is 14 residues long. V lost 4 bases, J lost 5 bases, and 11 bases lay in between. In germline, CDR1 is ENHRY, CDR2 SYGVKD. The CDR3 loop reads CAISGDRSNEKLFF. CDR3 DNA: TGTGCCATCAGTGGCGACAGGTCAAATGAAAAACTGTTTTTT.

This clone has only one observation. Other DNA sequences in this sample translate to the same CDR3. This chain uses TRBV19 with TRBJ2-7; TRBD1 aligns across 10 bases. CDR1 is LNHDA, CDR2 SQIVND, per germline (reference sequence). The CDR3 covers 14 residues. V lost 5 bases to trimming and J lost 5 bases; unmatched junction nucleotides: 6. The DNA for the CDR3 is TGTGCCAGTAGTGCCGGACAGGGGGTCAACGAGCAGTACTTC. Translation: CASSAGQGVNEQYF.

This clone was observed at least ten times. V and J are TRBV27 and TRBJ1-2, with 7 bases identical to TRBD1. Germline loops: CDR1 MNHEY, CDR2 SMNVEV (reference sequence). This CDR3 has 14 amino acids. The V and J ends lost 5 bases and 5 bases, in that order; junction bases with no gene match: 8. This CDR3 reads CASSPRTGGYGYTF. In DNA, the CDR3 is TGTGCCAGCAGTCCCCGGACAGGAGGTTATGGCTACACCTTC.

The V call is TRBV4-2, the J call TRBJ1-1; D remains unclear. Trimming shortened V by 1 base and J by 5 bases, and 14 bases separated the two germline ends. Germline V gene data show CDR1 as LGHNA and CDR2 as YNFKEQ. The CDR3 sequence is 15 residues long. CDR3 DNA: TGTGCCAGCAGCCAAGTTAAGTCCCCGGGTACTGAAGCTTTCTTT. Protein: CASSQVKSPGTEAFF.

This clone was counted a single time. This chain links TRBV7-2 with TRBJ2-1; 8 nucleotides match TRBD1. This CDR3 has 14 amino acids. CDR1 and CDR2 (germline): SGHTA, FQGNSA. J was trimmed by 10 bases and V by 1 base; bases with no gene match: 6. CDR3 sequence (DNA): TGTGCCAGCAGCTTAGGTGGACAGGGCAAAGAGCAGTTCTTC. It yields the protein CASSLGGQGKEQFF.

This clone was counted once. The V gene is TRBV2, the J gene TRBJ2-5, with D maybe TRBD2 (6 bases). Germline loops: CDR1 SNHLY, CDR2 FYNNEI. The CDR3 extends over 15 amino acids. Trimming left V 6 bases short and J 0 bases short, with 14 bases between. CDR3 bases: TGTGCCAGCAGCCGGGGACTCAGTAACCAAGAGACCCAGTACTTC. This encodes CASSRGLSNQETQYF. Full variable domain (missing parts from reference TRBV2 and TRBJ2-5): EPEVTQTPSHQVTQMGQEVILRCVPISNHLYFYWYRQILGQKVEFLVSFYNNEISEKSEIFDDQFSVERPDGSNFTLKIRSTKLEDSAMYFCASSRGLSNQETQYFGPGTRLLVL.

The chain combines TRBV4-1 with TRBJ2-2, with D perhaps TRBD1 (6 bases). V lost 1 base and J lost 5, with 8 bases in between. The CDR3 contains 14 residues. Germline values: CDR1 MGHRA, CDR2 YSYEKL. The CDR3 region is CASSQGQETGELFF. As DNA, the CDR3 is TGCGCCAGCAGCCAAGGACAGGAGACCGGGGAGCTGTTTTTT.

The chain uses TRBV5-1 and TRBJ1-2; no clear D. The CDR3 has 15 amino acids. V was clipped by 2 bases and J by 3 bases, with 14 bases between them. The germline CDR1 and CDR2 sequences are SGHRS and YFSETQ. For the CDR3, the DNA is TGCGCCAGCAGCTTAAACTCGGGAGGAGACTATGGCTACACCTTC. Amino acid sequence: CASSLNSGGDYGYTF.

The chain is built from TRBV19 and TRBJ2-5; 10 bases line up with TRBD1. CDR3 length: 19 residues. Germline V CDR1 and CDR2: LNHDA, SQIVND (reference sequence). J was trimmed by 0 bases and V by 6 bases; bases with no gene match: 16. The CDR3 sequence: CASSHSWDRGMGYQETQYF. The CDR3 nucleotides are TGTGCCAGTAGCCACAGTTGGGACAGGGGAATGGGGTACCAAGAGACCCAGTACTTC.

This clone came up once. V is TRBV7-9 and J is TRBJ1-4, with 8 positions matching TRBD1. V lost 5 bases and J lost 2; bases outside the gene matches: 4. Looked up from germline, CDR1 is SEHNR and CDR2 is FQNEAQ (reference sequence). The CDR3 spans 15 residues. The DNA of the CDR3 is TGTGCCAGCAGCGTAGGGGACAGGACTAATGAAAAACTGTTTTTT. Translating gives CASSVGDRTNEKLFF. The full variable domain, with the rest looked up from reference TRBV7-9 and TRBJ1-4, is DTGVSQNPRHKITKRGQNVTFRCDPISEHNRLYWYRQTLGQGPEFLTYFQNEAQLEKSRLLSDRFSAERPKGSFSTLEIQRTEQGDSAMYLCASSVGDRTNEKLFFGSGTQLSVL.